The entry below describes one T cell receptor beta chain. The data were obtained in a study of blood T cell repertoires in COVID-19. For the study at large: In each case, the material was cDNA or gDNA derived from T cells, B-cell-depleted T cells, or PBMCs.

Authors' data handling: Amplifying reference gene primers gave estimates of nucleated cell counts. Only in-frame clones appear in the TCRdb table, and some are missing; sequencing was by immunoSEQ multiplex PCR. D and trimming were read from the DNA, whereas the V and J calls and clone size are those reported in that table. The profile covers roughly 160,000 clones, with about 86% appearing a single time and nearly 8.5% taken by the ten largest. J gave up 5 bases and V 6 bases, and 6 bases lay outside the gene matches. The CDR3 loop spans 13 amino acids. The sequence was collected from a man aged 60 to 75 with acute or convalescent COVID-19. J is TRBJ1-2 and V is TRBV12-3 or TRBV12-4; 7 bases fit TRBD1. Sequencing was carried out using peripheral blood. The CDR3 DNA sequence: TGTGCCAGCAGACCTCGACAGGGATATGGCTACACCTTC. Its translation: CASRPRQGYGYTF.